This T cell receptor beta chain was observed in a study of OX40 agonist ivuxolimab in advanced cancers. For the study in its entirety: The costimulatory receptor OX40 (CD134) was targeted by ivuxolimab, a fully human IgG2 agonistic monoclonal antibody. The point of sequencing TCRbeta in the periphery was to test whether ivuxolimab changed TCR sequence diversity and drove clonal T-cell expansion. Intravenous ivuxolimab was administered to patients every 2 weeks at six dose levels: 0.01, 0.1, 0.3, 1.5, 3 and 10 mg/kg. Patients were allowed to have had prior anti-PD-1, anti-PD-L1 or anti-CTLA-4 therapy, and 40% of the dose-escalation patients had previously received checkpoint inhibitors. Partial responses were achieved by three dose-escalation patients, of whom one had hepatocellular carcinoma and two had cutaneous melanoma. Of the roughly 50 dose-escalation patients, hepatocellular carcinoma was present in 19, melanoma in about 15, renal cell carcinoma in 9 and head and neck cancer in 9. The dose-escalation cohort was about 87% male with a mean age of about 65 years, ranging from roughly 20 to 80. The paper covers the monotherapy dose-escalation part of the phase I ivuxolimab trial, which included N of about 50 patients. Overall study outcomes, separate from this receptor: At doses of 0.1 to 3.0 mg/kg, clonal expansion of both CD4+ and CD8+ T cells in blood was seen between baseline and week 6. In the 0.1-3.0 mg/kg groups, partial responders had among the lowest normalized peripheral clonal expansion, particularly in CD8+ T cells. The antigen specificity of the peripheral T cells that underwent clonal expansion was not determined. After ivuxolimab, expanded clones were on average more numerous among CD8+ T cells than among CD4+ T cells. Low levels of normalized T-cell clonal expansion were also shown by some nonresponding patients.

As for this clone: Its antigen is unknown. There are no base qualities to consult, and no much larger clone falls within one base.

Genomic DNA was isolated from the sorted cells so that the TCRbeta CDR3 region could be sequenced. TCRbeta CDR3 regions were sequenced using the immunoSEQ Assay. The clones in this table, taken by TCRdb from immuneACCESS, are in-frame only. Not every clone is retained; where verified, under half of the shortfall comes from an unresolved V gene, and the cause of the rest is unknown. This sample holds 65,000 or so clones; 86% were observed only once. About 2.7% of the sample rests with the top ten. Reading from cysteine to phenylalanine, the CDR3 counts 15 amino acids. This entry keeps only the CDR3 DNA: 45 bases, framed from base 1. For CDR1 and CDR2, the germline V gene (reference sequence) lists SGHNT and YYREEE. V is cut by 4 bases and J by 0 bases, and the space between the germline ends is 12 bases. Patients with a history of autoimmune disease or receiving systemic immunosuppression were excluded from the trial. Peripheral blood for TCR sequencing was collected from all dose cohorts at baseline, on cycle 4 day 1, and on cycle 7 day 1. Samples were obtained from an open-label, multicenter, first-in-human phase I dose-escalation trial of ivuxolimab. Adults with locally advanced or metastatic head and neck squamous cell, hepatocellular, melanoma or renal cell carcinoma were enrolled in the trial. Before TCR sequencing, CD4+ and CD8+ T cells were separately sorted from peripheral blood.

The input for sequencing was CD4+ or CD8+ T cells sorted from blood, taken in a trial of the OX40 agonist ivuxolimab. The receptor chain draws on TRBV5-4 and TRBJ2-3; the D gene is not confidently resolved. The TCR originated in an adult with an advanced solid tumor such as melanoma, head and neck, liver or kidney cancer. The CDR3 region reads CASSRSSSSTDTQYF. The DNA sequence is TGTGCCAGCAGCCGGTCCAGCTCTAGCACAGATACGCAGTATTTT. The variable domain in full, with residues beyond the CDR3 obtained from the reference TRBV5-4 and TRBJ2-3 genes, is ETGVTQSPTHLIKTRGQQVTLRCSSQSGHNTVSWYQQALGQGPQFIFQYYREEENGRGNFPPRFSGLQFPNYSSELNVNALELDDSALYLCASSRSSSSTDTQYFGPGTRLTVL.